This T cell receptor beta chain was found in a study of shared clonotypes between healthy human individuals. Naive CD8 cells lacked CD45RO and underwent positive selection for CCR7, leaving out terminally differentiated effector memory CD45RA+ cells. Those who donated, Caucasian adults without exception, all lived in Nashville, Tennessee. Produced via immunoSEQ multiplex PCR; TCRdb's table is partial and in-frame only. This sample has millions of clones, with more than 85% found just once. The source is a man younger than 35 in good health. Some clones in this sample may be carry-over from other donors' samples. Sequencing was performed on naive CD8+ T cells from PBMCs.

CDR3 loop: CASSHIRTGADGYTF. CDR3 nucleotides: TGTGCCAGCAGTCATATCCGGACAGGGGCCGATGGCTACACCTTC. This sequence joins TRBV7-8 and TRBJ1-2, with 9 nucleotides matching TRBD1. V shed 6 bases, J shed 6 bases, and the junction held 11 bases outside the gene matches. This CDR3 has 15 amino acids. CDR1 and CDR2 (germline): SGHVS, FQNEAQ.